This TCR beta chain emerged from a study of T cells after yellow fever vaccination. Ten or more counts support this clonotype. In TCRdb, the 5' RACE reads were re-called with MiXCR into one record per CDR3 protein. Of under 150,000 distinct CDR3 sequences in the sample, roughly 8.2% were seen once. Trimming pared 4 bases from V and 4 bases from J, leaving 18 bases between. This CDR3 contains 15 residues. Germline CDR1 is SGHRS and CDR2 is YFSETQ. The TCR sequence derives from a man aged 30 to 45 who received the YFV17D yellow fever vaccine. The rearrangement uses TRBV5-1 and TRBJ2-7; a possible D gene is TRBD2 (7 bases). Sequences were derived from CD4+ T cells sorted from PBMCs, sampled 5 days after the yellow fever booster vaccination. CDR3 nucleotide sequence: TGCGCCAGCAGCAAAGAAGGGGGGGCTAAGTACGAGCAGTACTTC. Residues: CASSKEGGAKYEQYF.